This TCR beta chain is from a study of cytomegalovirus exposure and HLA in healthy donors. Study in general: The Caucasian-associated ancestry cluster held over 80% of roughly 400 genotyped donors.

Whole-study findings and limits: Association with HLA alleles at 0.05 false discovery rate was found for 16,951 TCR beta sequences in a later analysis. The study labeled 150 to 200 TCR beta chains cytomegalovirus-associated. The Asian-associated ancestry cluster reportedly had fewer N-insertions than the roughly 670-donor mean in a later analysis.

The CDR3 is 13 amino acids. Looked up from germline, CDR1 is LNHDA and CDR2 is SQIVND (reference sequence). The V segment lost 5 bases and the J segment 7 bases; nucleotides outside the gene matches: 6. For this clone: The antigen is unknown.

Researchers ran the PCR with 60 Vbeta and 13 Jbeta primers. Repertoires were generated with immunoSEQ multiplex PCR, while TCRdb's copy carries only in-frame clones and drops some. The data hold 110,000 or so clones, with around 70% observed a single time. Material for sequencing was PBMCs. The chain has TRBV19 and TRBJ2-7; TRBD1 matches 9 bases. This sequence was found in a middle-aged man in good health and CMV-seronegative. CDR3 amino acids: CASSSTGGREQYF. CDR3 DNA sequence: TGTGCCAGTAGTTCAACAGGGGGCCGGGAGCAGTACTTC.